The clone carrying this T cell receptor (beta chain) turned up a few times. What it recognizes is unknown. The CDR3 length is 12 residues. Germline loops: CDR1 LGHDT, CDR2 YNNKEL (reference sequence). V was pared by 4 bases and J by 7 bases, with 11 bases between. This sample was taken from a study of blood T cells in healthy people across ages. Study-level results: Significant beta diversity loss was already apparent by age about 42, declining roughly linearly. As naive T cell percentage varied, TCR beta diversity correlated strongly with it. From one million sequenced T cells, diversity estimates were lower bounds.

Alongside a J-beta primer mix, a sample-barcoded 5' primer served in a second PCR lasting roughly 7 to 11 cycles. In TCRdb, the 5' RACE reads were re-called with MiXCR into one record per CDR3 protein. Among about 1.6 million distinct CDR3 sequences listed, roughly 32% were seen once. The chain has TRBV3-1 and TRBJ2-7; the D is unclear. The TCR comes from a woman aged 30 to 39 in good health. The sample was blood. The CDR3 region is CASSRGIGEQYF. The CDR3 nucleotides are TGTGCCAGCAGCCGTGGAATCGGGGAGCAGTACTTC.